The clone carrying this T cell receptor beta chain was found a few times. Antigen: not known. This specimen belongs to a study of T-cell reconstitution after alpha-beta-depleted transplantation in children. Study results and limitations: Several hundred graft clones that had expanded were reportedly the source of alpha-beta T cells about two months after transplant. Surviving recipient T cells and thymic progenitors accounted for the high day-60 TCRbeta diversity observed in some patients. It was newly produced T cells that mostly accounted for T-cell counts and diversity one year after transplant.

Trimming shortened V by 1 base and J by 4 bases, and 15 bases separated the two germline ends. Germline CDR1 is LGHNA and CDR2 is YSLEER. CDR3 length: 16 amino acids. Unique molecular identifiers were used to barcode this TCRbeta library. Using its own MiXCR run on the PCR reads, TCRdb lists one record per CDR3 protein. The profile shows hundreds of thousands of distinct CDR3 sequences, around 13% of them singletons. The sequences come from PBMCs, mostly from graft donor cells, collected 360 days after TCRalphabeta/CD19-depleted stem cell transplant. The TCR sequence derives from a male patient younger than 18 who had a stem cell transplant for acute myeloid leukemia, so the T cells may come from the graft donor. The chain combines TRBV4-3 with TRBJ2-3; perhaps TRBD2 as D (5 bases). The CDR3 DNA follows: TGCGCCAGCAGCCAAGTACGGCTAGCTGGTCCAGATACGCAGTATTTT. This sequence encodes CASSQVRLAGPDTQYF.